This T cell receptor beta chain originates from a study of naive and memory T cell subsets. Worth noting for this clonotype: Its antigen is not identified.

The beta constant-region primer was an equimolar mix of two oligonucleotides covering TRBC1 and TRBC2. TCRdb processed the UMI-ligation and nested PCR reads anew with MiXCR; each CDR3 protein has one entry. The table records roughly 140,000 distinct CDR3 sequences, about 18% of them present only once. Regarding the study as a whole: In naive cells, over 85% of TCR sequences were seen only once. Activation and differentiation may alter RNA-based TCR counts. No ground truth validated the naive and memory repertoire findings.

CDR3 size: 14 residues. The V gene's germline CDR1 is DFQATT and CDR2 SNEGSKA (reference sequence). With 2 bases clipped from V and 4 bases from J, the junction kept 7 bases outside the gene matches. What was sequenced was naive CD4+ T cells from blood. This TCR derives from a human donor in good health. The V call is TRBV20-1, the J call TRBJ1-2, with 7 bases lining up with TRBD1. The CDR3 nucleotides are TGCAGTGCTAGACCCCGGACAGGCGTCTATGGCTACACCTTC. This codes for CSARPRTGVYGYTF.